The 30 T cell receptor beta chains listed next were all sequenced from one sample in a study of beta chain features in type 1 diabetes (dated by TCRdb to 2016 to 2018). Library generation was performed with the immunoSEQ multiplex PCR assay. The High Capacity cDNA Reverse Transcription Kit was used to reverse transcribe all of the isolated RNA, meaning that expressed TCRB transcripts were what got sequenced. TCRdb carries this immuneACCESS record with in-frame sequences only. Its versions omit some clonotypes, under half of them owing to an unresolved V gene in the studies checked, with the rest unexplained. In all, the sample holds some 410,000 clones, and about 10% of those were seen once. Approximately 0.045% of the sample belongs to the ten largest clones. Sequences were obtained from naive CD4+ T cells from blood. Taken with the paper, the label for cell subset or site translates to: true naive CD4+ T cells. The receptors shown here come from a woman between 18 and 30 years old in good health.

This clone was counted between two and nine times. The gene calls are TRBV14 and TRBJ2-7, with no clear D. Germline V gives CDR1 SGHDN, CDR2 FVKESK. Trimming took off 0 bases at V and 3 bases at J, with 15 bases between the two ends. The CDR3 extends over 16 amino acids. The CDR3 DNA reads as TGTGCCAGCAGCCAAGACTTCGGAACTACCCTCTACGAGCAGTACTTC. Its protein is CASSQDFGTTLYEQYF. Supplemented by reference TRBV14 and TRBJ2-7, the full variable domain reads EAGVTQFPSHSVIEKGQTVTLRCDPISGHDNLYWYRRVMGKEIKFLLHFVKESKQDESGMPNNRFLAERTGGTYSTLKVQPAELEDSGVYFCASSQDFGTTLYEQYFGPGTRLTVT.

This chain connects TRBV19 to TRBJ2-3; the match to TRBD1 covers 7 bases. V shed 5 bases and J 2 bases; nucleotides not matched to a gene: 4. Germline lookup yields CDR1 LNHDA and CDR2 SQIVND (reference sequence). CDR3 length: 14 residues. CDR3 nucleotide sequence: TGTGCCAGTAGTTCGGGACAGTACACAGATACGCAGTATTTT. Its protein is CASSSGQYTDTQYF.

The chain has TRBV11-1 and TRBJ2-1; tentatively, D is TRBD2 (6 bases). The CDR3 sequence is 12 residues long. V was clipped by 0 bases and J by 10 bases, with 7 bases between them. CDR1 SGHAT and CDR2 FQDESV come from the germline V gene (reference sequence). DNA for the CDR3: TGTGCCAGCAGCTTAGCGCGGGAAGAGCAGTTCTTC. Amino acids: CASSLAREEQFF.

In this sample, this clone turned up a few times. This CDR3 reads CASSSGTQFF. The DNA for the CDR3 is TGTGCCAGCTCTAGCGGGACCCAGTTCTTC. The chain uses TRBV18 and TRBJ2-1; 8 bases are shared with TRBD2. The germline CDR1 and CDR2 sequences are KGHSH and LQKENI. CDR3 length: 10 residues. The ends lost 6 bases at V and 13 bases at J; junction bases unmatched: 2. Drawing the rest from reference TRBV18 and TRBJ2-1, the complete variable domain is NAGVMQNPRHLVRRRGQEARLRCSPMKGHSHVYWYRQLPEEGLKFMVYLQKENIIDESGMPKERFSAEFPKEGPSILRIQQVVRGDSAAYFCASSSGTQFFGPGTRLTVL.

This clone was picked up a small number of times. This rearrangement joins TRBV4-3 to TRBJ2-3, with 7 bases identical to TRBD2. Germline CDR1 is LGHNA and CDR2 is YSLEER. CDR3 length: 16 amino acids. The junction had 9 bases not matched to a gene; V was cut back by 4 bases and J by 2 bases. CDR3 DNA sequence: TGCGCCAGCAGCCGGCGACCGGGACTATTCACAGATACGCAGTATTTT. Amino acid sequence: CASSRRPGLFTDTQYF.

The chain combines TRBV11-2 with TRBJ2-5; maybe TRBD1 (7 bases). V was cut by 5 bases and J by 5 bases, with 15 bases left in between. Germline V lookup: CDR1 SGHAT, CDR2 FQNNGV. There are 14 residues in the CDR3. CDR3 DNA: TGTGCCAGCAGCCCAGGGGGGCCGGGTGAGACCCAGTACTTC. Translating gives CASSPGGPGETQYF.

The DNA for the CDR3 is TGTGCCAGCAGACGGACAGGGGAGGAGCAGTACGTC. Translated, it gives CASRRTGEEQYV. The V and J genes are TRBV28 and TRBJ2-7; 9 nucleotides match TRBD1. The CDR3 loop spans 12 amino acids. The germline CDR1 and CDR2 sequences are MDHEN and SYDVKM. The V segment lost 6 bases and the J segment 7 bases; nucleotides outside the gene matches: 4.

This chain connects TRBV18 to TRBJ2-7; D possibly corresponds to TRBD1 (6 bases). V lost 4 bases, J lost 0 bases, and 10 bases lay in between. The germline V gene has CDR1 KGHSH and CDR2 LQKENI. The CDR3 is made up of 14 amino acids. DNA for the CDR3: TGTGCCAGCTCACTACAGGGCAGCTCCTACGAGCAGTACTTC. Translated, it gives CASSLQGSSYEQYF.

The chain couples TRBV7-2 to TRBJ2-3; no reliable D call. The V end lost 4 bases, the J end lost 2 bases, and 4 bases lay between the germline ends. Per germline, CDR1 SGHTA and CDR2 FQGNSA. The CDR3 loop spans 12 amino acids. DNA of the CDR3: TGTGCCAGCAGCTATACCACAGATACGCAGTATTTT. This encodes CASSYTTDTQYF. The variable domain in full, completed from reference TRBV7-2 and TRBJ2-3, reads GAGVSQSPSNKVTEKGKDVELRCDPISGHTALYWYRQSLGQGLEFLIYFQGNSAPDKSGLPSDRFSAERTGGSVSTLTIQRTQQEDSAVYLCASSYTTDTQYFGPGTRLTVL.

This clone was seen more than once but under ten times. The chain recombines TRBV7-3 with TRBJ1-2, with D perhaps matching TRBD1 (5 bases). The V gene lost 5 bases and the J gene lost 8 bases, with 12 bases spanning the gap. CDR3 length equals 12 residues. CDR1 and CDR2 (germline): SGHTA, FQGTGA. The CDR3 coding sequence is TGTGCCAGCAGCCCCCCGGACAAGGGCTACACCTTC. Translated, it gives CASSPPDKGYTF. Variable domain in full (rest from reference TRBV7-3 and TRBJ1-2): GAGVSQTPSNKVTEKGKYVELRCDPISGHTALYWYRQSLGQGPEFLIYFQGTGAADDSGLPNDRFFAVRPEGSVSTLKIQRTERGDSAVYLCASSPPDKGYTFGSGTRLTVV.

The gene calls are TRBV5-1 and TRBJ2-5, with TRBD2 matching 7 bases. Germline-derived CDR1 and CDR2 are SGHRS and YFSETQ. V shed 3 bases and J 4 bases; nucleotides not matched to a gene: 3. The CDR3 is 13 residues long. CDR3 DNA sequence: TGCGCCAGCAGCTCCGGCGGGAGAGAGACCCAGTACTTC. This encodes CASSSGGRETQYF.

V gene TRBV6-6 combines with J gene TRBJ1-1; TRBD1 might be the D (6 bases). The germline gives CDR1 MNHNY, CDR2 SVGAGI (reference sequence). The V and J ends lost 5 bases and 1 base respectively, with 17 bases between them. The CDR3 is 16 residues long. CDR3 nucleotide sequence: TGTGCCAGCAGTGGCTTACCGGGACAAAAGAACACTGAAGCTTTCTTT. This encodes CASSGLPGQKNTEAFF.

This clone has just a few counts. V usage is TRBV21-1 and J usage is TRBJ2-3; the DNA was not compared with TRBD2, the D call given in the table. TRBV21-1 is assigned pseudogene status. The CDR3 has 15 amino acids. The CDR3 bases are TGTGCCAGTCCTCTGGGGGAGGATAGCACAGATACGCAGTATTTT. This codes for CASPLGEDSTDTQYF.

In nucleotides, the CDR3 is TGTGCCAGCAAGGGACGTTTAGAGTATGGCTACACCTTC. It specifies CASKGRLEYGYTF. The chain recombines TRBV9 with TRBJ1-2, with a weak D call TRBD1 (5 bases). With 6 bases removed from V and 5 bases from J, the gap between germline ends came to 14 bases. CDR3 length: 13 amino acids. Germline values: CDR1 SGDLS, CDR2 YYNGEE. The whole variable domain, filled in from reference TRBV9 and TRBJ1-2, reads DSGVTQTPKHLITATGQRVTLRCSPRSGDLSVYWYQQSLDQGLQFLIQYYNGEERAKGNILERFSAQQFPDLHSELNLSSLELGDSALYFCASKGRLEYGYTFGSGTRLTVV.

This clone has more than one count but fewer than ten. The rearrangement uses TRBV5-4 and TRBJ2-7, with D unresolved. Germline V lookup: CDR1 SGHNT, CDR2 YYREEE (reference sequence). This CDR3 contains 13 residues. Deletions cut 3 bases from V and 6 bases from J, with 13 bases between. The CDR3 coding sequence is TGTGCCAGCAGCTCAATGCCCCAAGGCGAGCAGTACGTC. It is translated as CASSSMPQGEQYV.

The V and J genes are TRBV7-7 and TRBJ2-7; D might be TRBD1 (5 bases). CDR3 length: 13 residues. Germline-derived CDR1 and CDR2 are SSHAT and FNYEAQ (reference sequence). V was cut by 4 bases and J by 2 bases, with 9 bases left in between. The CDR3 reads CASSSRGTYEQYV. The DNA for the CDR3 is TGTGCCAGCAGCTCAAGGGGAACCTACGAGCAGTACGTC.

This clone was recorded a few times. The chain recombines TRBV7-9 with TRBJ1-2, with unresolved D. The CDR3 is 13 amino acids. The V and J ends lost 1 base and 4 bases respectively, with 7 bases between them. Germline V gives CDR1 SEHNR, CDR2 FQNEAQ (reference sequence). The CDR3 nucleotides read TGTGCCAGCAGCTTAGGGGCCTCCTATGGCTACACCTTC. Protein product: CASSLGASYGYTF.

This clone was detected only a few times. The chain employs TRBV5-1 and TRBJ2-5, with 11 bases that match TRBD1. CDR3 length: 16 amino acids. The J segment lost 4 bases and the V segment lost 0 bases, leaving 5 bases of the junction unmatched. Germline V gene data show CDR1 as SGHRS and CDR2 as YFSETQ. The CDR3 nucleotides are TGCGCCAGCAGCTTGGGAGGACAGGGGGCTCGAGAGACCCAGTACTTC. It encodes CASSLGGQGARETQYF.

The chain combines TRBV6-5 with TRBJ1-2; TRBD1 might be the D (5 bases). Germline assignment: CDR1 MNHEY and CDR2 SVGAGI. The CDR3 has 14 residues. V dropped 2 bases and J dropped 8 bases, with 15 bases sitting between them. CDR3 sequence: CASSYAREGRGYTF. The DNA of the CDR3 is TGTGCCAGCAGTTACGCCAGGGAGGGACGCGGCTACACCTTC.

The table lists this clone with a few counts. The CDR3 loop reads CASSLEMSNYGYTF. The CDR3 DNA reads as TGTGCCAGCAGCTTAGAGATGAGTAACTATGGCTACACCTTC. The chain combines TRBV7-9 with TRBJ1-2; no clear D. This CDR3 has 14 residues. The V and J ends lost 1 base and 1 base respectively, with 7 bases between them. Looked up from germline, CDR1 is SEHNR and CDR2 is FQNEAQ (reference sequence).

The rearrangement joins TRBV7-8 to TRBJ1-5, with a possible D match to TRBD1 (6 bases). This CDR3 comprises 14 residues. The germline V and J ends were trimmed by 6 bases and 3 bases, with 12 bases remaining between them. The V gene's germline CDR1 is SGHVS and CDR2 FQNEAQ. CDR3 DNA sequence: TGTGCCAGCAGTTTACAGGGCCTCAATCAGCCCCAGCATTTT. Translated, it gives CASSLQGLNQPQHF.

This clone was seen only a few times. The chain uses TRBV5-4 and TRBJ2-3; perhaps TRBD2 as D (6 bases). The length of the CDR3 is 17 residues. Trimming cost V 0 bases and J 1 base, with 15 bases left between them. Germline values: CDR1 SGHNT, CDR2 YYREEE (reference sequence). The CDR3 loop is CASSLDLWAGRTDTQYF. The CDR3 DNA reads TGTGCCAGCAGCTTGGACCTCTGGGCGGGGCGCACAGATACGCAGTATTTT.

This clone was detected a few times. The rearrangement joins TRBV7-2 to TRBJ2-2, with 10 bases aligning to TRBD2. Germline-derived CDR1 and CDR2 are SGHTA and FQGNSA. The V gene end was trimmed by 6 bases and the J gene end by 3 bases; junction bases not matched to a gene: 1. This CDR3 contains 14 residues. CDR3 in amino acids: CASSGLADTGELFF. In DNA, the CDR3 is TGTGCCAGCAGTGGACTAGCGGACACCGGGGAGCTGTTTTTT.

There are a few counts of this clone. V is TRBV30 and J is TRBJ2-3, with 10 bases matching TRBD2. The CDR3 loop spans 14 amino acids. Germline CDR1 reads GTSNPN; CDR2 reads SVGIG (reference sequence). V lost 0 bases and J lost 6; bases outside the gene matches: 3. The CDR3 DNA follows: TGTGCCTGGAGTGTACTAGCGGGATGGGATACGCAGTATTTT. It encodes CAWSVLAGWDTQYF.

A few counts support this clone. The V call is TRBV14, the J call TRBJ2-5; tentatively, D is TRBD1 (6 bases). CDR1 SGHDN and CDR2 FVKESK come from the germline V gene. This CDR3 has 15 residues. The V and J ends lost 4 bases and 1 base respectively, with 13 bases between them. The CDR3 sequence: CASSPWTDLQETQYF. In DNA, the CDR3 is TGTGCCAGCAGCCCCTGGACAGATCTCCAAGAGACCCAGTACTTC. The full variable domain, with the rest looked up from reference TRBV14 and TRBJ2-5, is EAGVTQFPSHSVIEKGQTVTLRCDPISGHDNLYWYRRVMGKEIKFLLHFVKESKQDESGMPNNRFLAERTGGTYSTLKVQPAELEDSGVYFCASSPWTDLQETQYFGPGTRLLVL.

The rearrangement joins TRBV5-4 to TRBJ2-7; 10 nucleotides line up with TRBD1. From germline, CDR1 is SGHNT and CDR2 YYREEE (reference sequence). This CDR3 comprises 15 residues. Losses at the gene ends were 3 bases for V and 3 bases for J; bases not matched to a gene: 6. CDR3 in amino acids: CASSSRQGAFYEQYF. The CDR3 DNA sequence: TGTGCCAGCAGCTCAAGACAGGGGGCTTTCTACGAGCAGTACTTC.

This clone showed up just a few times. The chain uses TRBV14 and TRBJ1-4, with D perhaps TRBD1 (5 bases). Germline V gene sequence: CDR1 SGHDN, CDR2 FVKESK. The CDR3 runs 13 residues. The germline V and J ends were trimmed by 6 bases and 5 bases, with 10 bases remaining between them. The CDR3: CASSRSGNEKLFF. As DNA, the CDR3 is TGTGCCAGCAGTAGGTCAGGGAATGAAAAACTGTTTTTT.

The chain carries TRBV9 and TRBJ2-5; 7 bases line up with TRBD2. CDR1 and CDR2 from the germline V gene are SGDLS and YYNGEE. J gave up 7 bases and V 0 bases, and 6 bases lay outside the gene matches. The CDR3 runs 14 residues. The CDR3 sequence is CASSVGSGEGTQYF. The CDR3 region has the DNA TGTGCCAGCAGCGTAGGAAGCGGGGAGGGGACCCAGTACTTC.

Ten or more counts support this clone. The gene calls are TRBV30 and TRBJ2-2, with D uncertain. There are 14 residues in the CDR3. V was shortened by 0 bases and J by 5 bases, with 10 bases between the two germline ends. Germline-derived CDR1 and CDR2 are GTSNPN and SVGIG (reference sequence). The CDR3 DNA reads as TGTGCCTGGAGTGTCGGATCCCAGACCGGGGAGCTGTTTTTT. Translated: CAWSVGSQTGELFF.

This clone was seen more than once but under ten times. The CDR3 region is CASSLIGKGNEQFF. In DNA, the CDR3 is TGTGCCAGCAGCTTAATCGGCAAAGGGAATGAGCAGTTCTTC. The chain joins TRBV7-9 to TRBJ2-1; the D is unclear. The V and J ends lost 2 bases and 7 bases respectively, with 12 bases between them. Germline CDR1 is SEHNR and CDR2 is FQNEAQ (reference sequence). The CDR3 contains 14 residues.